Sequencing of this T cell receptor beta chain was carried out in a study of blood T cell repertoires in COVID-19. In the original workflow: Nucleated cell counts were estimated from reference gene primer amplification. The repertoire was sequenced with immunoSEQ multiplex PCR; TCRdb's copy has only in-frame clones and lacks some. D and trimming come from the DNA, and the V and J calls and clone size come from that table. Among roughly 30,000 clones listed, 84% were seen once. The TCR originated in an elderly man with active COVID-19. The sequenced sample was peripheral blood.

CDR3 in amino acids: CASSLNRVSEQYF. In nucleotides, the CDR3 is TGTGCCAGCAGCTTAAACAGGGTCAGCGAGCAGTACTTC. The gene calls are TRBV11-3 and TRBJ2-7; D is possibly TRBD1 (6 bases). Germline CDR1 is SGHNT and CDR2 is YENEEA. The CDR3 runs to 13 residues. V was pared by 2 bases and J by 6 bases, with 11 bases between.